The source of this TCR beta chain is a study of T-cell reconstitution after alpha-beta-depleted transplantation in children. This clonotype was detected many times. Library preparation (for TCRbeta) was performed with unique molecular identifiers. TCRdb analysed the PCR reads with MiXCR anew, one entry per CDR3 protein. The table has over 200,000 distinct CDR3 sequences, around 9.6% seen once. Germline assignment: CDR1 DFQATT and CDR2 SNEGSKA (reference sequence). The J segment lost 4 bases and the V segment lost 1 base, leaving 4 bases of the junction unmatched. The CDR3 is 15 amino acids. The sequence was obtained from a human donor who donated a stem cell graft to a child with acute lymphoblastic leukemia. The V and J genes are TRBV20-1 and TRBJ1-5; 10 bases agree with TRBD1. The input for sequencing was PBMCs from the stem cell graft donor, taken from the stem cell graft. The CDR3 DNA is TGCAGTGCTAGAGGGGACAGGGGCCGTAATCAGCCCCAGCATTTT. Translating gives CSARGDRGRNQPQHF.